Shown below are 14 T cell receptor beta chains from a single sample sequenced in a study of blood T cells in healthy people across ages. Through a sample-barcoded 5' primer and a J-beta primer mix, a second PCR was run for about 7 to 12 cycles. TCRdb re-called the 5' RACE reads through MiXCR, storing one row per CDR3 protein. The profile covers fewer than 800,000 distinct CDR3 sequences, with roughly 25% appearing a single time and 9.4% taken by the ten largest. The same data also went into a second study, on T cells of mothers and their children.

Material for sequencing was blood. The receptors originated from a boy aged 10-17 years in good health.

The V call is TRBV7-9, the J call TRBJ2-3; no firm D call. Germline CDR1 reads SEHNR; CDR2 reads FQNEAQ (reference sequence). The V and J ends lost 0 bases and 2 bases respectively, with 9 bases between them. CDR3 length: 15 amino acids. CDR3 sequence: CASSLASSVTDTQYF. CDR3 in DNA: TGTGCCAGCAGCTTAGCGTCTTCGGTCACAGATACGCAGTATTTT.

To note about this clonotype: Given the absence of the conserved phenylalanine or tryptophan at the CDR3 end, a read error is likely. The DNA is omitted, as the CDR3 cannot be located on it reliably, and the CDR3 follows TCRdb's listing. The chain carries TRBV5-1 and TRBJ2-5; the table's D call of TRBD1 was not tested on the DNA. Counting both end residues, the CDR3 totals 16 amino acids. The germline V gene encodes CDR1 SGHRS and CDR2 YFSETQ. This CDR3 is CASSSPKGVTPETQCL.

The chain combines TRBV29-1 with TRBJ2-3; TRBD1 matches at 10 bases. Germline CDR1 and CDR2: SQVTM and ANQGSEA. This CDR3 contains 13 residues. J lost 7 bases, V lost 8 bases, and 9 bases had no gene match. The CDR3 here is CSLVPGQGYTQYF. CDR3 bases: TGCAGCCTCGTCCCGGGACAGGGGTATACGCAGTATTTT.

The J gene is TRBJ2-5, the V gene TRBV5-1; 8 bases are shared with TRBD1. The CDR3 length is 13 residues. The ends lost 3 bases at V and 11 bases at J; junction bases unmatched: 9. Looked up from germline, CDR1 is SGHRS and CDR2 is YFSETQ. CDR3 in amino acids: CASSSGQGEEQYF. The CDR3 bases are TGCGCCAGCAGCTCCGGACAGGGTGAAGAGCAGTACTTC.

This chain links TRBV7-2 with TRBJ2-5; 10 nucleotides agree with TRBD2. CDR3 length: 16 amino acids. J was trimmed by 4 bases and V by 4 bases; bases with no gene match: 9. Per germline, CDR1 SGHTA and CDR2 FQGNSA. The CDR3 bases are TGTGCCAGCAGCTCCCCCGGACTAGCGGAATTAGAGACCCAGTACTTC. It specifies CASSSPGLAELETQYF.

The chain recombines TRBV18 with TRBJ2-4; D gene unclear. Germline V gives CDR1 KGHSH, CDR2 LQKENI. CDR3 length: 15 amino acids. V dropped 3 bases and J dropped 0 bases, with 9 bases sitting between them. The DNA for the CDR3 is TGTGCCAGCTCACCCGTATTGGCAGCCAAAAACATTCAGTACTTC. Encoded protein: CASSPVLAAKNIQYF.

This rearrangement joins TRBV28 to TRBJ1-2; TRBD1 is a possible D gene (6 bases). This CDR3 contains 13 residues. The germline V and J ends were trimmed by 6 bases and 5 bases, with 13 bases remaining between them. CDR1 and CDR2 (germline): MDHEN, SYDVKM. CDR3 in amino acids: CASRATGTYGYTF. The CDR3 DNA sequence: TGTGCCAGCAGAGCAACAGGGACGTATGGCTACACCTTC.

This clonotype has a handful of counts. The V call is TRBV4-1, the J call TRBJ2-7; TRBD2 matches at 7 bases. Germline lookup yields CDR1 MGHRA and CDR2 YSYEKL. CDR3 length equals 16 residues. The J segment lost 5 bases and the V segment lost 1 base, leaving 11 bases of the junction unmatched. The CDR3 DNA reads TGCGCCAGCAGCCAAGTGGGGGGAGGGCCTCTGAACGAGCAGTACTTC. Translation gives CASSQVGGGPLNEQYF.

This chain links TRBV12-5 with TRBJ2-5; D unclear. The DNA end is a closer match to TRBJ2-7, so the J assignment may be wrong. The germline gives CDR1 LGHNT, CDR2 FRNRAP. The CDR3 is 13 residues long. The CDR3 sequence: CASGLDESYEQYF. Written as DNA, the CDR3 is TGTGCTAGTGGTTTGGACGAGTCCTACGAGCAGTACTTC.

The V and J genes are TRBV15 and TRBJ2-7; D is undetermined. From germline, CDR1 is LNHNV and CDR2 YYDKDF (reference sequence). The CDR3 has 15 residues. Trimming stripped 0 bases from V and 2 bases from J, with 11 bases between. The CDR3: CATSRDRLGTYEQYF. CDR3 sequence (DNA): TGTGCCACCAGCAGAGATCGTTTGGGAACCTACGAGCAGTACTTC.

J is TRBJ2-1 and V is TRBV12-5; 7 bases agree with TRBD1. The CDR3 spans 15 residues. Trimming at V came to 6 bases and at J to 0 bases, leaving 5 bases not matched to a gene. From germline, CDR1 is LGHNT and CDR2 FRNRAP. The DNA for the CDR3 is TGTGCTAGTGGCCCGGGACAGAGCTCCTACAATGAGCAGTTCTTC. It translates to CASGPGQSSYNEQFF.

The rearrangement joins TRBV28 to TRBJ2-5; 10 bases agree with TRBD2. The J call may be mistaken, given a closer DNA end match to TRBJ2-1. Germline V CDR1 and CDR2: MDHEN, SYDVKM. The CDR3 sequence is 17 residues long. Here the CDR3 DNA reads TGTGCCAGCAGCTCGAGACTAGCGGGCATCTCGGGGCATGAGCAGTTCTTC. It specifies CASSSRLAGISGHEQFF.

This clonotype was recorded a few times. J is TRBJ2-5 and V is TRBV29-1, with 9 bases matching TRBD1. CDR3 length: 13 amino acids. The V gene's germline CDR1 is SQVTM and CDR2 ANQGSEA. V dropped 5 bases and J dropped 11; count of bases not matched to a gene: 12. This CDR3 reads CSVKGTGPYGQYF. In DNA form, the CDR3 reads TGCAGCGTTAAGGGGACAGGGCCCTACGGGCAGTACTTC.

This clonotype was detected only a few times. The V gene is TRBV29-1, the J gene TRBJ1-1, with 7 bases aligning to TRBD1. CDR1 SQVTM and CDR2 ANQGSEA come from the germline V gene. V dropped 3 bases and J dropped 2; count of bases not matched to a gene: 6. The CDR3 contains 14 residues. CDR3 loop: CSVDSTGTNTEAFF. In nucleotides, the CDR3 is TGCAGCGTTGACTCGACAGGGACAAACACTGAAGCTTTCTTT.